These 28 T cell receptor beta chains share one sample of origin, sequenced in a study of T cells in Graves' hyperthyroidism and ophthalmopathy. What was amplified from RNA transcripts were TCR beta CDR3 regions. First-round RT-PCR with HTBI primers amplified the TCR CDR3 region. TCRdb reanalysed the multiplex PCR reads using MiXCR and keeps one entry per CDR3 protein. The sample gives more than 350,000 distinct CDR3 sequences, more than 12% of which show up once; about 31% is in the top ten. Sample: blood. These receptor sequences come from a woman between 25 and 40 years old with Graves' hyperthyroidism.

This clonotype showed up just a few times. The chain combines TRBV20-1 with TRBJ2-6, with D uncertain. Trimming removed 7 bases at V and 0 bases at J, with 4 bases between. The CDR3 extends over 12 amino acids. From germline, CDR1 is DFQATT and CDR2 SNEGSKA (reference sequence). The CDR3 region is CSGSSGANVLTF. CDR3 in DNA: TGCAGTGGTTCCTCTGGGGCCAACGTCCTGACTTTC.

The V call is TRBV28, the J call TRBJ2-3; 9 bases are a match to TRBD2. The germline gives CDR1 MDHEN, CDR2 SYDVKM. The trim removed 7 bases at V and 2 bases at J, leaving 16 bases unmatched. The CDR3 runs to 18 residues. CDR3 DNA: TGTGCCAGCAAGAGGGGGATTGGGACTAGCTGGTTCACAGATACGCAGTATTTT. Translation gives CASKRGIGTSWFTDTQYF.

This clonotype has more than one count but fewer than ten. This rearrangement joins TRBV20-1 to TRBJ2-7; TRBD2 aligns across 11 bases. Germline trimming cut 6 bases from V and 4 bases from J; bases unmatched to any gene: 14. The CDR3 runs 16 residues. In germline, CDR1 is DFQATT, CDR2 SNEGSKA (reference sequence). The CDR3, as DNA: TGCAGTGCAGGGCGGGGTAGCGGGAGGGGGGGGTACGAGCAGTACTTC. The encoded protein is CSAGRGSGRGGYEQYF.

The chain uses TRBV11-2 and TRBJ1-1, with D possibly TRBD1 on 5 matching bases. CDR3 length: 11 amino acids. Trimming pared 5 bases from V and 11 bases from J, leaving 12 bases between. Germline loops: CDR1 SGHAT, CDR2 FQNNGV. CDR3 nucleotide sequence: TGTGCCAGCAGCCGCAGGGTTCGCGCTTTCTTT. Protein sequence: CASSRRVRAFF. The whole variable domain, remainder taken from reference TRBV11-2 and TRBJ1-1, is EAGVAQSPRYKIIEKRQSVAFWCNPISGHATLYWYQQILGQGPKLLIQFQNNGVVDDSQLPKDRFSAERLKGVDSTLKIQPAKLEDSAVYLCASSRRVRAFFGQGTRLTVV.

This clonotype was recorded many times. This chain connects TRBV18 to TRBJ2-5, with D unresolved. Trimming removed 2 bases from V and 5 bases from J, with 9 bases in between. The V gene's germline CDR1 is KGHSH and CDR2 LQKENI. CDR3 length: 13 amino acids. The CDR3 region has the DNA TGTGCCAGCTCACCAGGGGTAAAGGAGACCCAGTACTTC. Amino acid sequence: CASSPGVKETQYF.

There are many counts of this clonotype. V usage is TRBV24-1 and J usage is TRBJ2-7, with D perhaps matching TRBD1 (6 bases). Per germline, CDR1 KGHDR and CDR2 SFDVKD. This CDR3 is built from 18 residues. Trimming shortened V by 1 base and J by 0 bases, and 18 bases separated the two germline ends. CDR3 in amino acids: CATSDFPFAGASSYEQYF. Here the CDR3 DNA reads TGTGCCACCAGTGATTTCCCGTTTGCAGGGGCTTCCTCCTACGAGCAGTACTTC.

The chain joins TRBV4-1 to TRBJ1-5; 8 bases line up with TRBD1. V trimming: 9 bases; J trimming: 7 bases; junction bases outside the gene matches: 11. From germline, CDR1 is MGHRA and CDR2 YSYEKL. The CDR3 is made up of 14 amino acids. The CDR3 region has the DNA TGCGCCAGTTCGGACAGTTCAGGGGGCCAGCCCCAGCATTTT. Residues: CASSDSSGGQPQHF.

This clonotype was found many times. V and J are TRBV28 and TRBJ2-7; 15 bases align to TRBD2. This CDR3 spans 18 amino acids. CDR1 and CDR2 (germline): MDHEN, SYDVKM. V was clipped by 4 bases and J by 2 bases; unmatched bases: 9. CDR3 loop: CASSSPGLAGGRPYEQYF. CDR3 nucleotides: TGTGCCAGCAGTTCCCCGGGACTAGCGGGAGGCCGCCCCTACGAGCAGTACTTC.

This clonotype has a handful of counts. This chain uses TRBV20-1 with TRBJ2-1; the match to TRBD2 covers 7 bases. Trimming at V came to 0 bases and at J to 7 bases, leaving 6 bases not matched to a gene. The CDR3 runs to 14 residues. The germline V gene encodes CDR1 DFQATT and CDR2 SNEGSKA (reference sequence). In nucleotides, the CDR3 is TGCAGTGCTAGAGACCTCGGGAGGTGGAATGAGCAGTTCTTC. Translating it yields CSARDLGRWNEQFF.

The gene calls are TRBV2 and TRBJ2-1; 11 bases match TRBD2. The germline gives CDR1 SNHLY, CDR2 FYNNEI. This CDR3 comprises 16 residues. J was trimmed by 6 bases and V by 6 bases; bases with no gene match: 10. The CDR3 region is CASRPQTSGRSNEQFF. The DNA for the CDR3 is TGTGCCAGCAGGCCCCAAACTAGCGGGAGAAGCAATGAGCAGTTCTTC.

This clonotype was recorded many times. The chain uses TRBV13 and TRBJ2-5, with a possible D match to TRBD2 (5 bases). The germline V gene encodes CDR1 PRHDT and CDR2 FYEKMQ (reference sequence). With 5 bases removed from V and 2 bases from J, the gap between germline ends came to 12 bases. The CDR3 loop spans 14 amino acids. The CDR3 sequence is CASSPGGYQETQYF. The CDR3 DNA reads as TGTGCCAGCAGCCCAGGCGGGTATCAAGAGACCCAGTACTTC.

This clonotype showed up just a few times. The rearrangement links TRBV19 to TRBJ1-2; D is unresolved. V lost 6 bases to trimming and J lost 4 bases, with 12 bases between them. Germline V lookup: CDR1 LNHDA, CDR2 SQIVND (reference sequence). This CDR3 region has 13 residues. In DNA form, the CDR3 reads TGTGCCAGTAGGCGGGGATCTGGCTATGGCTACACCTTC. Translated, it gives CASRRGSGYGYTF.

This clonotype was found many times. The chain links TRBV6-5 to TRBJ2-7; 9 positions match TRBD1. The CDR3 runs 16 residues. The germline V gene has CDR1 MNHEY and CDR2 SVGAGI. V lost 0 bases and J lost 5; bases outside the gene matches: 8. In nucleotides, the CDR3 is TGTGCCAGCAGTTACTCCCCGGGACAGGGAGTCGACGAGCAGTACTTC. Amino acid sequence: CASSYSPGQGVDEQYF.

This clonotype was counted at least ten times. The chain uses TRBV20-1 and TRBJ2-7; 7 nucleotides align to TRBD2. CDR1 and CDR2 from the germline V gene are DFQATT and SNEGSKA (reference sequence). The CDR3 is 14 residues long. The J segment lost 3 bases and the V segment lost 0 bases, leaving 5 bases of the junction unmatched. CDR3 amino acids: CSARDLAEFYEQYF. CDR3 DNA: TGCAGTGCTAGAGATCTAGCGGAATTCTACGAGCAGTACTTC.

In its sample, this clonotype was seen many times. The rearrangement links TRBV18 to TRBJ2-1, with no clear D. Germline values: CDR1 KGHSH, CDR2 LQKENI. V was cut by 6 bases and J by 6 bases, with 9 bases left in between. CDR3 length equals 12 residues. The CDR3 nucleotides read TGTGCCAGCTCCCCTTCCCTCAATGAGCAGTTCTTC. Encoded protein: CASSPSLNEQFF.

This clonotype showed up just a few times. The chain has TRBV6-1 and TRBJ1-2; D uncertain. From germline, CDR1 is MNHNS and CDR2 SASEGT. CDR3 length: 11 residues. Trimming took off 8 bases at V and 4 bases at J, with 8 bases between the two ends. The CDR3 coding sequence is TGTGCCAGCGTCTCCAGCTATGGCTACACCTTC. Its translation: CASVSSYGYTF.

This clonotype was counted at least ten times. The chain has TRBV5-8 and TRBJ2-5, with D possibly being TRBD1 or TRBD2 (5 bases each). The length of the CDR3 is 14 residues. Germline CDR1 and CDR2: SGHTS and YDEGEE. Trimming removed 0 bases from V and 4 bases from J, with 10 bases in between. The CDR3 loop is CASSLGQRPETQYF. The CDR3 coding sequence is TGTGCCAGCAGCTTGGGACAGCGGCCAGAGACCCAGTACTTC.

The V call is TRBV5-1, the J call TRBJ2-3, with a weak D call TRBD1 (6 bases). Per the germline V gene, CDR1 is SGHRS and CDR2 is YFSETQ. Trimming took off 5 bases at V and 4 bases at J, with 17 bases between the two ends. This CDR3 has 15 residues. This CDR3 reads CASSIQGKGADTQYF. CDR3 nucleotide sequence: TGCGCCAGCAGTATACAGGGAAAAGGAGCAGATACGCAGTATTTT.

This clonotype was counted ten times or more. The chain links TRBV7-9 to TRBJ2-7; 8 positions match TRBD1. Looked up from germline, CDR1 is SEHNR and CDR2 is FQNEAQ (reference sequence). Losses at the gene ends were 5 bases for V and 6 bases for J; bases not matched to a gene: 12. The CDR3 is made up of 15 amino acids. CDR3 loop: CASSPADRGWAEQYF. Here the CDR3 DNA reads TGTGCCAGCAGCCCGGCCGACAGGGGCTGGGCCGAGCAGTACTTC. Drawing the rest from reference TRBV7-9 and TRBJ2-7, the complete variable domain is DTGVSQNPRHKITKRGQNVTFRCDPISEHNRLYWYRQTLGQGPEFLTYFQNEAQLEKSRLLSDRFSAERPKGSFSTLEIQRTEQGDSAMYLCASSPADRGWAEQYFGPGTRLTVT.

This clonotype was counted between two and nine times. The rearrangement joins TRBV9 to TRBJ2-7, with 9 bases identical to TRBD1. Germline values: CDR1 SGDLS, CDR2 YYNGEE. This CDR3 has 14 residues. V lost 0 bases and J lost 6; bases outside the gene matches: 4. CDR3 amino acids: CASSVAGTGSEQYF. CDR3 DNA sequence: TGTGCCAGCAGCGTAGCCGGGACAGGGAGCGAGCAGTACTTC.

This clonotype was recorded many times. The V call is TRBV4-1, the J call TRBJ2-5, with D possibly matching TRBD1 (6 bases). In germline, CDR1 is MGHRA, CDR2 YSYEKL. This CDR3 region has 13 residues. V lost 4 bases, J lost 2 bases, and 8 bases lay in between. The CDR3 sequence is CASSRGGQETQYF. The CDR3 DNA is TGCGCCAGCAGCCGAGGGGGTCAAGAGACCCAGTACTTC.

The chain links TRBV12-3 or TRBV12-4 to TRBJ2-4; D gene uncertain. Trimming pared 3 bases from V and 6 bases from J, leaving 12 bases between. The CDR3 loop spans 14 amino acids. In DNA, the CDR3 is TGTGCCAGCAGTTTCGATCAGGTAGTAAACATTCAGTACTTC. Amino acid sequence: CASSFDQVVNIQYF.

In this sample, this clonotype turned up a few times. This chain links TRBV5-1 with TRBJ2-1; 8 positions match TRBD1. Germline assignment: CDR1 SGHRS and CDR2 YFSETQ. CDR3 length: 16 amino acids. The ends lost 3 bases at V and 4 bases at J; junction bases unmatched: 9. The CDR3 DNA reads TGCGCCAGCAGCTCGACAGGGGCCGCCCATTACAATGAGCAGTTCTTC. Its protein is CASSSTGAAHYNEQFF.

This clonotype turned up a few times. The J gene is TRBJ1-5, the V gene TRBV10-3; weak D call: TRBD1 (6 bases). Trimming shortened V by 2 bases and J by 4 bases, and 9 bases separated the two germline ends. CDR1 is ENHRY and CDR2 is SYGVKD in the germline V gene. The CDR3 totals 14 residues. The CDR3 loop reads CAISEGDRNQPQHF. CDR3 in DNA: TGTGCCATCAGTGAGGGCGACAGGAATCAGCCCCAGCATTTT.

Ten or more counts support this clonotype. The CDR3 coding sequence is TGTGCCAGCAGAAAAGGGGACAGGGGTCCCTACGAGCAGTACTTC. It translates to CASRKGDRGPYEQYF. The chain uses TRBV28 and TRBJ2-7; TRBD1 agrees at 10 bases. The CDR3 is made up of 15 amino acids. The V gene's germline CDR1 is MDHEN and CDR2 SYDVKM. V lost 6 bases to trimming and J lost 2 bases; unmatched junction nucleotides: 7.

This clonotype was picked up many times. V is TRBV29-1 and J is TRBJ2-5; TRBD2 is a possible D gene (7 bases). V was trimmed by 7 bases and J by 2 bases, leaving 20 bases between them. The CDR3 extends over 15 amino acids. The V gene's germline CDR1 is SQVTM and CDR2 ANQGSEA. CDR3 protein: CSALGGASFQETQYF. The CDR3 DNA follows: TGCAGCGCCTTAGGGGGGGCGAGCTTTCAAGAGACCCAGTACTTC.

The rearrangement uses TRBV7-9 and TRBJ2-1; 11 bases are shared with TRBD2. The CDR3 length is 19 residues. Germline V lookup: CDR1 SEHNR, CDR2 FQNEAQ (reference sequence). V gave up 5 bases and J gave up 4 bases; unmatched junction bases: 16. CDR3 protein: CASSPGTSGSRSLYNEQFF. For the CDR3, the DNA is TGTGCCAGCAGCCCCGGGACTAGCGGATCCAGGTCCCTTTACAATGAGCAGTTCTTC.

This clonotype was recorded at least ten times. The rearrangement joins TRBV28 to TRBJ2-7, with a possible D match to TRBD2 (5 bases). The V end was cut by 2 bases, the J end by 2 bases, with 13 bases between. Germline CDR1 reads MDHEN; CDR2 reads SYDVKM. The CDR3 sequence is 15 residues long. For the CDR3, the DNA is TGTGCCAGCAGTTTAACGGGTAGCGTGGCCTACGAGCAGTACTTC. Its translation is CASSLTGSVAYEQYF.